The rows below give T cell receptor beta chains drawn from one sample of a study of CD8 T cells in ankylosing spondylitis. TCRdb re-analysed the 5' RACE reads in MiXCR, keeping a single row per CDR3 protein. The sample contains 200,000 to 250,000 distinct CDR3 sequences, about 11% of which appear only once. Sequencing used blood, either unsorted or a sorted T cell fraction (not recorded which). The receptors were sampled from a male donor with ankylosing spondylitis or in good health (not recorded which). CDR3s include the opening cysteine and the closing phenylalanine or tryptophan. Fields, in order: D gene, V gene, J gene, clone size, CDR3 DNA, CDR3 protein. D genes are given only for firm matches. Clone size is shown for a subset of rows, as once, few, many or a class of expanded clone.

D: TRBD2
V: TRBV7-6
J: TRBJ2-7
size: many
DNA: TGTGCCAGCAGCTTTTCGGAGAATTCGCCAAGGACTAGCGGGAGTTACGAGCAGTACTTC
CDR3: CASSFSENSPRTSGSYEQYF

D: .
V: TRBV12-3/TRBV12-4
J: TRBJ1-4
size: many
DNA: TGTGCCAGCAGGTGGGAGGATCATGAAAAACTGTTTTTT
CDR3: CASRWEDHEKLFF

D: TRBD1
V: TRBV7-2
J: TRBJ2-7
size: .
DNA: TGTGCCAGCAGCTTAACAGGGGGCGTCTACGAGCAGTACTTC
CDR3: CASSLTGGVYEQYF

D: .
V: TRBV11-3
J: TRBJ2-3
size: few
DNA: TGTGCCAGCAACTCGGGGGGCTCCACAGATACGCAGTATTTT
CDR3: CASNSGGSTDTQYF

D: .
V: TRBV12-3/TRBV12-4
J: TRBJ2-5
size: many
DNA: TGTGCCAGCAGTTTAGGAGACAGGGAGACCCAGTACTTC
CDR3: CASSLGDRETQYF

D: TRBD1
V: TRBV30
J: TRBJ1-2
size: .
DNA: TGTGCCTGGAGTGTAAAGGGACAGTATGGCTACACCTTC
CDR3: CAWSVKGQYGYTF

D: .
V: TRBV5-1
J: TRBJ1-5
size: .
DNA: TGCGCCAGCAGCTTGGAGTTAGGGGTCAGGTATCAGCCCCAGCATTTT
CDR3: CASSLELGVRYQPQHF

D: .
V: TRBV4-1
J: TRBJ2-2
size: .
DNA: TGCGCCAGCGGTAGCGGCGTAACCGCGGAGCTGTTTTTT
CDR3: CASGSGVTAELFF

D: TRBD1
V: TRBV4-1
J: TRBJ2-5
size: few
DNA: TGCGCCAGCAGCCAAGGGCGTAATTCAGGGGGATTCCAAGAGACCCAGTACTTC
CDR3: CASSQGRNSGGFQETQYF

D: .
V: TRBV4-1
J: TRBJ2-1
size: many
DNA: TGCGCCAGCAGCCAAGAGGGCGGGACCCAGACTAATGAGCAGTTCTTC
CDR3: CASSQEGGTQTNEQFF

D: .
V: TRBV20-1
J: TRBJ1-1
size: many
DNA: TGCAGTGCTAAGAGGGGCCAGGTGAACACTGAAGCTTTCTTT
CDR3: CSAKRGQVNTEAFF

D: TRBD2
V: TRBV20-1
J: TRBJ2-7
size: many
DNA: TGCAGTGCTAGAGAGAGGACTAGCGGGAGTAAGGACGAGCAGTACTTC
CDR3: CSARERTSGSKDEQYF

D: .
V: TRBV20-1
J: TRBJ1-6
size: .
DNA: TGCAGTGCTAGGTGGCTCCTTACTTCACCCCTCCACTTT
CDR3: CSARWLLTSPLHF

D: .
V: TRBV7-9
J: TRBJ2-7
size: few
DNA: TGTGCCAGCAGCTTTAGTAAACTCGCCTCCTACGAGCAGTACTTC
CDR3: CASSFSKLASYEQYF

D: .
V: TRBV20-1
J: TRBJ2-3
size: many
DNA: TGCAGTGCTAGAGACAGGGGCCCAAATACGCAGTATTTT
CDR3: CSARDRGPNTQYF

D: TRBD1
V: TRBV4-1
J: TRBJ2-7
size: many
DNA: TGCGCCAGCAGCCATGAAAGGGGCACCGGGACAGGGGGTTACGAGCAGTACTTC
CDR3: CASSHERGTGTGGYEQYF

D: TRBD1
V: TRBV5-1
J: TRBJ2-7
size: many
DNA: TGCGCCAGCAGCATGGGACAGGGGGGCTACGAGCAGTACTTC
CDR3: CASSMGQGGYEQYF

D: .
V: TRBV20-1
J: TRBJ1-6
size: many
DNA: TGCAGTGCTAGCGCAGGAAGCTCCTATAATTCACCCCTCCACTTT
CDR3: CSASAGSSYNSPLHF

D: TRBD1
V: TRBV20-1
J: TRBJ1-4
size: many
DNA: TGCAGTGCTAGCCCTGACAGGGGAGGGAGGGTAAAACTGTTTTTT
CDR3: CSASPDRGGRVKLFF

D: .
V: TRBV12-3/TRBV12-4
J: TRBJ2-7
size: many
DNA: TGTGCCAGCAGTGACATGGGGTCCTACGAGCAGTACTTC
CDR3: CASSDMGSYEQYF

D: TRBD1
V: TRBV7-2
J: TRBJ1-2
size: .
DNA: TGTGCCAGCACCCCGGGGACAGGGGGTTATGGCTACACCTTC
CDR3: CASTPGTGGYGYTF

D: TRBD1
V: TRBV27
J: TRBJ1-2
size: .
DNA: TGTGCCAGCAGTCAACGGGACAGGCCCTCCTATGGCTACACCTTC
CDR3: CASSQRDRPSYGYTF

D: .
V: TRBV7-9
J: TRBJ1-2
size: many
DNA: TGTGCCAGCAGCCCCCCCGTTAGTGGCTACACCTTC
CDR3: CASSPPVSGYTF

D: .
V: TRBV24-1
J: TRBJ2-3
size: many
DNA: TGTGCCACCAGTGATTCGGACGGGACAGATACGCAGTATTTT
CDR3: CATSDSDGTDTQYF

D: .
V: TRBV5-1
J: TRBJ2-1
size: many
DNA: TGCGCCAGCAGCGAAGGTACAGGGCAAAATGAGCAGTTCTTC
CDR3: CASSEGTGQNEQFF

D: .
V: TRBV20-1
J: TRBJ1-2
size: many
DNA: TGCAGTGCTAGCCTACAGGGAGGAGGCTCTGGCTACACCTTC
CDR3: CSASLQGGGSGYTF

D: .
V: TRBV5-1
J: TRBJ2-7
size: many
DNA: TGCGCCAGCAGCTTGGGCGGTCCTTCTGGGGAGCAGTACTTC
CDR3: CASSLGGPSGEQYF

D: TRBD2
V: TRBV20-1
J: TRBJ2-3
size: many
DNA: TGCAGTGCTAGCGCCCGAAAACTAGCGGGGCCGACAGATACGCAGTATTTT
CDR3: CSASARKLAGPTDTQYF

D: .
V: TRBV5-1
J: TRBJ1-2
size: .
DNA: TGCGCCAGCGCTGCGGACAGAGTAAGCTATGGCTACACCTTC
CDR3: CASAADRVSYGYTF

D: .
V: TRBV21-1
J: TRBJ1-4
size: few
DNA: TGTGCCAGCAGCAAAGGGACGGGCCCCCGGGATGAAAAACTGTTTTTT
CDR3: CASSKGTGPRDEKLFF

D: .
V: TRBV5-1
J: TRBJ2-7
size: few
DNA: TGCGCCAGCAGCTCGGTATCCCAGGGGCGCCAGCAGTACTTC
CDR3: CASSSVSQGRQQYF

D: TRBD1
V: TRBV30
J: TRBJ2-2
size: .
DNA: TGTGCCTGGAACCCAACAGGGGCCGGGGAGCTGTTTTTT
CDR3: CAWNPTGAGELFF

D: .
V: TRBV7-2
J: TRBJ2-7
size: few
DNA: TGTGCCAGCAGCTTAGGTGGGGCATCCCCCTACGAGCAGTACTTC
CDR3: CASSLGGASPYEQYF

D: .
V: TRBV5-1
J: TRBJ1-2
size: many
DNA: TGCGCCAGCAGCTTGGAAGGCAACTACTATGGCTACACCTTC
CDR3: CASSLEGNYYGYTF

D: .
V: TRBV5-1
J: TRBJ1-1
size: many
DNA: TGCGCCAGCAGCTTTACCGTAGACACTGAAGCTTTCTTT
CDR3: CASSFTVDTEAFF

D: .
V: TRBV12-3/TRBV12-4
J: TRBJ1-5
size: .
DNA: TGTGCCAGCAGTCCCTCGGAGGGGTGGGGCAATCAGCCCCAGCATTTT
CDR3: CASSPSEGWGNQPQHF

D: .
V: TRBV10-3
J: TRBJ1-5
size: many
DNA: TGTGCCATCAGTGCTACTTCAGGGTTCGGTCAGCCCCAGCATTTT
CDR3: CAISATSGFGQPQHF

D: .
V: TRBV7-2
J: TRBJ2-7
size: few
DNA: TGTGCCAGCAGCTTACCCGGGGTATCCTACGAGCAGTACTTC
CDR3: CASSLPGVSYEQYF

D: .
V: TRBV12-3/TRBV12-4
J: TRBJ1-2
size: few
DNA: TGTGCCAGCAGTTTAGATACCGGGATCTATGGCTACACCTTC
CDR3: CASSLDTGIYGYTF

D: .
V: TRBV27
J: TRBJ2-7
size: .
DNA: TGTGCCAGCAGCCTGACGGGACACCTAAACTACGAGCAGTACTTC
CDR3: CASSLTGHLNYEQYF

D: TRBD1
V: TRBV7-2
J: TRBJ1-5
size: many
DNA: TGTGCCAGCAGCTTAGGACAGGGCCCAGGGCCCCAGCATTTT
CDR3: CASSLGQGPGPQHF

D: TRBD2
V: TRBV10-1
J: TRBJ2-1
size: .
DNA: TGCGCCAGCAGCGAATCATTAGCGGGAGTGGATAATGAGCAGTTCTTC
CDR3: CASSESLAGVDNEQFF

D: .
V: TRBV11-2
J: TRBJ2-3
size: many
DNA: TGTGCCAGCAGCTTAATAGGCCCTTCGCGGAGTCGGGGCACAGATACGCAGTATTTT
CDR3: CASSLIGPSRSRGTDTQYF

D: .
V: TRBV20-1
J: TRBJ2-1
size: many
DNA: TGCAGTGCTTCGAGTTTAGGGTACAATGAGCAGTTCTTC
CDR3: CSASSLGYNEQFF

D: TRBD1
V: TRBV7-9
J: TRBJ1-2
size: .
DNA: TGTGCCAGCAGCTTAGTTGGGACAGGGCCCGGTGGCTATGGCTACACCTTC
CDR3: CASSLVGTGPGGYGYTF

D: .
V: TRBV9
J: TRBJ2-6
size: .
DNA: TGTGCCAGCAGCGTAGCCACCGGGGGGCCGGGCTCTGGGGCCAACGTCCTGACTTTC
CDR3: CASSVATGGPGSGANVLTF